These 20 T cell receptor beta chains were all obtained from the same sample, sequenced in a study of blood T cell repertoires in COVID-19. Sequencing used immunoSEQ multiplex PCR; TCRdb keeps in-frame clones, though not all of them. The table lists about 170,000 clones, around 83% of them singletons. Input material: PBMCs or T cells enriched from blood (not recorded which). The receptors were sampled from a woman between 45 and 60 years old in a cohort exposed to, infected with or recovered from COVID-19 (not recorded which).

The genes are TRBV10-3 and TRBJ1-1; 8 bases line up with TRBD1. From germline, CDR1 is ENHRY and CDR2 SYGVKD. J gave up 3 bases and V 4 bases, and 19 bases lay outside the gene matches. There are 19 residues in the CDR3. DNA for the CDR3: TGTGCCATCAGTGGTCCCTCGGGACAGGCCGTGAATGGGCACACTGAAGCTTTCTTT. Amino acid sequence: CAISGPSGQAVNGHTEAFF.

This clone was seen more than once but under ten times. V usage is TRBV19 and J usage is TRBJ2-2; no clear D gene. The V end was cut by 1 base, the J end by 4 bases, with 4 bases between. CDR3 length: 13 amino acids. Germline values: CDR1 LNHDA, CDR2 SQIVND (reference sequence). The CDR3 is CASSIVATGELFF. The CDR3 DNA reads as TGTGCCAGTAGTATAGTGGCCACCGGGGAGCTGTTTTTT.

The chain has TRBV2 and TRBJ1-1, with a weak D call TRBD1 (5 bases). The CDR3 has 16 residues. Germline CDR1 reads SNHLY; CDR2 reads FYNNEI. The V end lost 6 bases, the J end lost 2 bases, and 19 bases lay between the germline ends. DNA for the CDR3: TGTGCCAGCAGCGGTGAGCGGGGCATGCTCAACACTGAAGCTTTCTTT. Translated, it gives CASSGERGMLNTEAFF.

The chain combines TRBV28 with TRBJ1-4, with 8 bases identical to TRBD1. CDR3 size: 15 residues. Germline V gene lookup returns CDR1 MDHEN and CDR2 SYDVKM. J lost 3 bases, V lost 5 bases, and 5 bases had no gene match. The CDR3 loop is CASSQDRGPNEKLFF. The CDR3 nucleotides read TGTGCCAGCAGTCAAGACAGGGGCCCTAATGAAAAACTGTTTTTT.

As for this clone: Additional DNA sequences in this sample encode the identical CDR3. The rearrangement uses TRBV9 and TRBJ2-2; TRBD2 matches at 8 bases. The CDR3 is 15 amino acids. V was pared by 1 base and J by 2 bases, with 1 base of the junction left unmatched. Per the germline V gene, CDR1 is SGDLS and CDR2 is YYNGEE. For the CDR3, the DNA is TGTGCCAGCAGCGTAACTAGCGGAAACACCGGGGAGCTGTTTTTT. Translation gives CASSVTSGNTGELFF.

The chain joins TRBV7-9 to TRBJ1-6; D may be TRBD1 (5 bases). The CDR3 totals 16 residues. V lost 1 base and J lost 9, with 16 bases in between. In germline, CDR1 is SEHNR, CDR2 FQNEAQ (reference sequence). CDR3 bases: TGTGCCAGCAGCTTAGGGGGCGCGCTTTGGAGTTCACCCCTCCACTTT. This codes for CASSLGGALWSSPLHF.

V usage is TRBV4-2 and J usage is TRBJ1-6; no reliable D call. The CDR3 consists of 13 residues. The germline CDR1 and CDR2 sequences are LGHNA and YNFKEQ. Trimming took off 0 bases at V and 8 bases at J, with 5 bases between the two ends. CDR3 sequence: CASSQDRDSPLHF. The CDR3 region has the DNA TGTGCCAGCAGCCAAGATCGGGATTCACCCCTCCACTTT.

The rearrangement links TRBV7-2 to TRBJ1-5, with TRBD1 as a possible D gene (5 bases). Trimming removed 0 bases from V and 2 bases from J, with 11 bases in between. From germline, CDR1 is SGHTA and CDR2 FQGNSA. CDR3 length equals 16 residues. The CDR3 DNA is TGTGCCAGCAGCTTAGCGGGGGGAGGTGGCAATCAGCCCCAGCATTTT. This gives the protein CASSLAGGGGNQPQHF. Variable domain in full (rest from reference TRBV7-2 and TRBJ1-5): GAGVSQSPSNKVTEKGKDVELRCDPISGHTALYWYRQSLGQGLEFLIYFQGNSAPDKSGLPSDRFSAERTGGSVSTLTIQRTQQEDSAVYLCASSLAGGGGNQPQHFGDGTRLSIL.

This clone was seen a single time. The V and J genes are TRBV5-6 and TRBJ2-5; possibly TRBD2 for D (7 bases). There are 15 residues in the CDR3. Trimming removed 4 bases at V and 4 bases at J, with 17 bases between. The germline V gene encodes CDR1 SGHDT and CDR2 YYEEEE. CDR3 bases: TGTGCCAGCAGCATCGCGGGGGCCGGCGGAGAGACCCAGTACTTC. Translation: CASSIAGAGGETQYF. The full variable domain, in which reference TRBV5-6 and TRBJ2-5 provide the parts outside the CDR3, is DAGVTQSPTHLIKTRGQQVTLRCSPKSGHDTVSWYQQALGQGPQFIFQYYEEEERQRGNFPDRFSGHQFPNYSSELNVNALLLGDSALYLCASSIAGAGGETQYFGPGTRLLVL.

This sequence joins TRBV29-1 and TRBJ1-1, with 9 bases that match TRBD1. CDR1 and CDR2 from the germline V gene are SQVTM and ANQGSEA. This CDR3 is 13 amino acids long. With V trimmed by 1 base and J by 7 bases, 4 bases remained unmatched. CDR3 nucleotides: TGCAGCGTTGAAGCCGGGACAGGGTTTGAAGCTTTCTTT. Its translation: CSVEAGTGFEAFF. The full variable domain, completed using reference TRBV29-1 and TRBJ1-1, is SAVISQKPSRDICQRGTSLTIQCQVDSQVTMMFWYRQQPGQSLTLIATANQGSEATYESGFVIDKFPISRPNLTFSTLTVSNMSPEDSSIYLCSVEAGTGFEAFFGQGTRLTVV.

The chain recombines TRBV30 with TRBJ1-2, with no clear D. V lost 3 bases and J lost 2, with 13 bases in between. This CDR3 comprises 14 residues. Germline loops: CDR1 GTSNPN, CDR2 SVGIG (reference sequence). As DNA, the CDR3 is TGTGCCTGGAGCGTCACCCGTCAGAACTATGGCTACACCTTC. It translates to CAWSVTRQNYGYTF.

The rearrangement links TRBV7-2 to TRBJ1-1; TRBD1 aligns across 7 bases. Losses at the gene ends were 4 bases for V and 5 bases for J; bases not matched to a gene: 7. From germline, CDR1 is SGHTA and CDR2 FQGNSA. The CDR3 is 14 residues long. In DNA, the CDR3 is TGTGCCAGCAGCTCCGGACAGGTGGGGACTGAAGCTTTCTTT. Amino acids: CASSSGQVGTEAFF.

The chain joins TRBV27 to TRBJ2-1; 9 nucleotides agree with TRBD1. The V and J ends lost 1 base and 4 bases, in that order; junction bases with no gene match: 11. The CDR3 covers 18 residues. Germline CDR1 and CDR2: MNHEY and SMNVEV (reference sequence). The CDR3 DNA reads as TGTGCCAGCAGTTTATTAACTCTGGGACAGGGTGTTTACAATGAGCAGTTCTTC. It yields the protein CASSLLTLGQGVYNEQFF.

The chain couples TRBV2 to TRBJ2-5, with 8 bases matching TRBD2. Unmatched junction bases numbered 14, after V lost 8 bases and J lost 6 bases. The germline gives CDR1 SNHLY, CDR2 FYNNEI. CDR3 length equals 15 residues. The CDR3 DNA sequence: TGTGCCAGCCACGTTGGGGGGAGCGGGGGTAAGACCCAGTACTTC. Its protein is CASHVGGSGGKTQYF.

The chain carries TRBV24-1 and TRBJ2-7; D unresolved. Looked up from germline, CDR1 is KGHDR and CDR2 is SFDVKD. The CDR3 is 13 residues long. Trimming shortened V by 4 bases and J by 9 bases, and 15 bases separated the two germline ends. The CDR3 region has the DNA TGTGCCACCAGTGACCCCATTTGGCAAAGGCAGTACTTC. Protein product: CATSDPIWQRQYF.

V is TRBV6-5 and J is TRBJ1-4, with TRBD1 matching 7 bases. Germline V lookup: CDR1 MNHEY, CDR2 SVGAGI. Trimming removed 6 bases from V and 8 bases from J; junction bases left unmatched: 6. The CDR3 is 13 residues long. In DNA form, the CDR3 reads TGTGCCAGCAGGGCGGGACAGAGGGAAAAACTGTTTTTT. This gives the protein CASRAGQREKLFF.

This chain links TRBV9 with TRBJ2-5, with D tentatively TRBD2 (6 bases). The germline CDR1 and CDR2 sequences are SGDLS and YYNGEE. The CDR3 is 13 residues long. Trimming pared 4 bases from V and 6 bases from J, leaving 13 bases between. The CDR3 spells CASSSGGAQTQYF. Written as DNA, the CDR3 is TGTGCCAGCAGCTCAGGAGGGGCCCAGACCCAGTACTTC.

The chain joins TRBV2 to TRBJ1-5; D possibly corresponds to TRBD1 (6 bases). Trimming removed 6 bases from V and 6 bases from J, with 12 bases in between. This CDR3 has 13 amino acids. Germline loops: CDR1 SNHLY, CDR2 FYNNEI. The CDR3 spells CASRGQTGQPQHF. The CDR3 DNA sequence: TGTGCCAGCAGAGGACAGACAGGTCAGCCCCAGCATTTT.

The gene calls are TRBV7-6 and TRBJ2-1; 7 nucleotides agree with TRBD1. This CDR3 is 15 amino acids long. The germline CDR1 and CDR2 sequences are SGHVS and FNYEAQ. The J segment lost 4 bases and the V segment lost 4 bases, leaving 7 bases of the junction unmatched. CDR3 sequence reads: CASSSNRGQYNEQFF. CDR3 DNA: TGTGCCAGCAGCTCCAACAGGGGCCAATACAATGAGCAGTTCTTC.

This clone was counted a few times. The chain links TRBV3-1 (or the pseudogene TRBV3-2) to TRBJ2-2; no clear D. CDR3 size: 14 residues. Germline CDR1 and CDR2: LGHDT and YNNKEL (reference sequence). The germline V and J ends were trimmed by 2 bases and 4 bases, with 8 bases remaining between them. The CDR3: CASSQFYITGELFF. In nucleotides, the CDR3 is TGTGCCAGCAGCCAATTTTATATCACCGGGGAGCTGTTTTTT.